One sample yielded the 22 T cell receptor beta chains listed below, sequenced in a study of blood T cell repertoires in COVID-19. Sequencing used immunoSEQ multiplex PCR; TCRdb keeps in-frame clones, though not all of them. The sample includes approximately 250,000 clones, 86% of them seen just once. Sequenced: peripheral blood. The receptor source for this set is a man aged 25 to 40 with active or convalescent COVID-19.

This clone came up once. The CDR3 DNA reads TGCGCCAGCAGCCAGCTCTGGGAGACTGAAGCTTTCTTT. This gives the protein CASSQLWETEAFF. The genes are TRBV4-1 and TRBJ1-1; D is undetermined. The V and J ends lost 3 bases and 5 bases respectively, with 10 bases between them. Looked up from germline, CDR1 is MGHRA and CDR2 is YSYEKL. CDR3 length equals 13 residues.

The rearrangement uses TRBV6-1 and TRBJ1-3, with D possibly matching TRBD1 (6 bases). CDR3 size: 17 residues. V shed 6 bases and J shed 0 bases, with 18 bases lying between them. In germline, CDR1 is MNHNS, CDR2 SASEGT. CDR3: CASSENDRPRSGNTIYF. The CDR3 nucleotides are TGTGCCAGCAGCGAAAATGACAGGCCCCGCTCTGGAAACACCATATATTTT.

The chain uses TRBV25-1 and TRBJ1-1; 9 nucleotides agree with TRBD1. CDR1 is MGHDK and CDR2 is SYGVNS in the germline V gene. J was trimmed by 5 bases and V by 4 bases; bases with no gene match: 8. There are 15 residues in the CDR3. This CDR3 reads CASSVGQGLSTEAFF. Here the CDR3 DNA reads TGTGCCAGCAGTGTTGGACAGGGGTTGAGTACTGAAGCTTTCTTT.

This clone was recorded a few times. The chain carries TRBV10-2 and TRBJ1-3; perhaps TRBD1 as D (5 bases). V lost 3 bases and J 1 base, leaving 13 bases between the germline ends. The CDR3 has 16 residues. From germline, CDR1 is WSHSY and CDR2 SAAADI. CDR3 DNA: TGCGCCAGCAGTGACCACCAACCAGGGTCTGGAAACACCATATATTTT. This gives the protein CASSDHQPGSGNTIYF.

This clone showed up just once. The rearrangement uses TRBV6-1 and TRBJ1-5; D might be TRBD1 (5 bases). The CDR3 contains 15 residues. V was cut by 1 base and J by 7 bases, with 14 bases left in between. Germline CDR1 and CDR2: MNHNS and SASEGT. The CDR3 DNA follows: TGTGCCAGCAGTGAAGAGACAGTGGGGTGGCAGCCCCAGCATTTT. Translation gives CASSEETVGWQPQHF.

This clone was observed once. The V gene is TRBV2, the J gene TRBJ2-3, with a tentative D call TRBD1 (6 bases). There are 17 residues in the CDR3. V dropped 3 bases and J dropped 3 bases, with 19 bases sitting between them. CDR1 is SNHLY, CDR2 FYNNEI, per germline. The CDR3 here is CASSDPALGAKTDTQYF. The CDR3 DNA is TGTGCCAGCAGTGACCCCGCTCTGGGGGCTAAAACAGATACGCAGTATTTT.

CDR3 DNA sequence: TGCGCCAGCAGCCATCGGACAGGGGATTCGGAGACCCAGTACTTC. This sequence encodes CASSHRTGDSETQYF. V is TRBV4-1 and J is TRBJ2-5; 9 nucleotides line up with TRBD1. Per the germline V gene, CDR1 is MGHRA and CDR2 is YSYEKL. With V trimmed by 3 bases and J by 5 bases, 7 bases remained unmatched. The CDR3 is 15 residues long.

The chain joins TRBV2 to TRBJ2-5, with D possibly TRBD2 on 6 matching bases. The CDR3 contains 15 residues. The germline CDR1 and CDR2 sequences are SNHLY and FYNNEI. Between the trimmed V and J ends, which lost 2 bases and 5 bases, there was a span of 15 bases. The CDR3 coding sequence is TGTGCCAGCAGTGAACAGCAGCCCAGCGGGGAGACCCAGTACTTC. This sequence encodes CASSEQQPSGETQYF.

The chain recombines TRBV5-1 with TRBJ1-4; 7 nucleotides line up with TRBD1. Germline assignment: CDR1 SGHRS and CDR2 YFSETQ. The CDR3 contains 16 residues. J gave up 4 bases and V 0 bases, and 6 bases lay outside the gene matches. The CDR3 DNA reads TGCGCCAGCAGCTTGGCCGAAAACAGGGGTAATGAAAAACTGTTTTTT. Translated: CASSLAENRGNEKLFF.

The chain employs TRBV25-1 and TRBJ2-1, with 7 bases matching TRBD1. The CDR3 totals 14 residues. The V and J ends lost 4 bases and 1 base, in that order; junction bases with no gene match: 1. Germline V gene lookup returns CDR1 MGHDK and CDR2 SYGVNS. The DNA of the CDR3 is TGTGCCAGCAGTGGGACAGGTTCCTACAATGAGCAGTTCTTC. It specifies CASSGTGSYNEQFF.

CDR3 nucleotides: TGTGCCAGCAGCGTAGGCCTCAGGGATGGCGAAAAACTGTTTTTT. The encoded protein is CASSVGLRDGEKLFF. V gene TRBV9 combines with J gene TRBJ1-4; D perhaps matches TRBD1 (5 bases). Germline loops: CDR1 SGDLS, CDR2 YYNGEE. V lost 0 bases to trimming and J lost 8 bases, with 14 bases between them. This CDR3 has 15 amino acids.

The chain couples TRBV7-9 to TRBJ2-7; 8 bases align to TRBD1. This CDR3 has 16 residues. V lost 4 bases, J lost 2 bases, and 10 bases stayed unmatched. Germline V CDR1 and CDR2: SEHNR, FQNEAQ (reference sequence). The CDR3 reads CASSSTGTGYPYEQYF. CDR3 bases: TGTGCCAGCAGCTCCACCGGGACAGGTTATCCCTACGAGCAGTACTTC.

This chain joins TRBV29-1 and TRBJ1-3, with D perhaps matching TRBD1 (6 bases). V lost 6 bases to trimming and J lost 8 bases, with 17 bases between them. Germline CDR1 SQVTM, CDR2 ANQGSEA. This CDR3 is built from 13 residues. The CDR3 sequence is CSVSPTGSDTIYF. In DNA form, the CDR3 reads TGCAGCGTGTCTCCCACAGGGTCTGACACCATATATTTT.

The sample holds one count of this clone. The chain couples TRBV5-1 to TRBJ2-7; 8 nucleotides align to TRBD1. V trimming: 0 bases; J trimming: 2 bases; junction bases outside the gene matches: 4. The length of the CDR3 is 15 residues. CDR1 SGHRS and CDR2 YFSETQ come from the germline V gene. Here the CDR3 reads CASSLDTGGPYEQYF. In DNA form, the CDR3 reads TGCGCCAGCAGCTTGGACACAGGGGGTCCCTACGAGCAGTACTTC.

V usage is TRBV7-6 and J usage is TRBJ1-3; 7 bases line up with TRBD1. Trimming at V came to 9 bases and at J to 3 bases, leaving 20 bases not matched to a gene. The V gene's germline CDR1 is SGHVS and CDR2 FNYEAQ. The CDR3 has 18 residues. The CDR3 nucleotides are TGTGCCAGTGCCCCGCCACCTCGACCCCGGACAGGTGGAAACACCATATATTTT. It specifies CASAPPPRPRTGGNTIYF.

DNA of the CDR3: TGTGCCAGCAGCCAAGACCTCGGAGGGTCGTATGGCTACACCTTC. This encodes CASSQDLGGSYGYTF. The chain recombines TRBV3-1 (or the pseudogene TRBV3-2) with TRBJ1-2; D is unclear. CDR1 is LGHDT, CDR2 YNNKEL, per germline (reference sequence). This CDR3 spans 15 amino acids. Trimming pared 0 bases from V and 5 bases from J, leaving 13 bases between.

This sequence joins TRBV5-1 and TRBJ2-1, with D maybe TRBD1 (6 bases). V was clipped by 3 bases and J by 6 bases, with 13 bases between them. This CDR3 comprises 14 residues. From germline, CDR1 is SGHRS and CDR2 YFSETQ. CDR3 sequence reads: CASSSATGSNEQFF. CDR3 DNA sequence: TGCGCCAGCAGCTCAGCAACAGGGAGCAATGAGCAGTTCTTC.

Note on this clone: Other nucleotide sequences in the sample specify the same CDR3. The CDR3 loop is CASSLGQGPNEQFF. The CDR3 DNA reads as TGTGCCAGCAGTTTAGGGCAGGGGCCCAATGAGCAGTTCTTC. The rearrangement uses TRBV27 and TRBJ2-1; D perhaps matches TRBD1 (6 bases). Trimming took 2 bases from V and 6 from J, leaving 11 bases between them. This CDR3 is built from 14 residues. The germline CDR1 and CDR2 sequences are MNHEY and SMNVEV (reference sequence).

The chain has TRBV28 and TRBJ2-3; TRBD2 might be the D (7 bases). Germline-derived CDR1 and CDR2 are MDHEN and SYDVKM. Trimming stripped 8 bases from V and 5 bases from J, with 17 bases between. This CDR3 has 14 residues. CDR3: CASLEGGDRDTQYF. The DNA of the CDR3 is TGTGCCAGCTTAGAGGGGGGGGATAGAGATACGCAGTATTTT.

V and J are TRBV5-5 and TRBJ1-2; a possible D gene is TRBD1 (6 bases). This CDR3 spans 11 amino acids. From germline, CDR1 is SGHKS and CDR2 YYEKEE (reference sequence). V lost 2 bases and J lost 8, with 7 bases in between. Here the CDR3 reads CASSFTGGYTF. The CDR3 nucleotides are TGTGCCAGCAGCTTCACAGGGGGCTACACCTTC.

The V gene is TRBV7-8, the J gene TRBJ2-1; 12 bases line up with TRBD2. The CDR3 totals 16 residues. V dropped 5 bases and J dropped 2; count of bases not matched to a gene: 4. Looked up from germline, CDR1 is SGHVS and CDR2 is FQNEAQ. The CDR3 nucleotides read TGTGCCAGCAGCCCCCGACTAGCGGGGGCCTACAATGAGCAGTTCTTC. Its protein is CASSPRLAGAYNEQFF.

This chain links TRBV5-1 with TRBJ2-1, with 9 nucleotides matching TRBD2. V gave up 6 bases and J gave up 6 bases; unmatched junction bases: 4. The CDR3 runs 13 residues. Germline-derived CDR1 and CDR2 are SGHRS and YFSETQ. The CDR3 DNA follows: TGCGCCAGCAACCCGACTAGCGGCAATGAGCAGTTCTTC. Residues: CASNPTSGNEQFF. Variable domain in full (rest from reference TRBV5-1 and TRBJ2-1): KAGVTQTPRYLIKTRGQQVTLSCSPISGHRSVSWYQQTPGQGLQFLFEYFSETQRNKGNFPGRFSGRQFSNSRSEMNVSTLELGDSALYLCASNPTSGNEQFFGPGTRLTVL.